A selection of T cell receptor beta chains follows, all from one sample in a study of CD4 T cells in relation to SARS-CoV-2 and coronaviruses. The data were produced by immunoSEQ multiplex PCR, yet TCRdb's version contains in-frame clones alone and is incomplete. This table holds 15,000 to 25,000 clones, about three quarters found once. No antigen has been identified for these receptors. The specimen was CD4+ T cells from PBMCs, cultured in vitro. The receptors come from a human donor in good health. Both conserved end residues are part of each CDR3. The order of the fields is clone size, J gene, D gene, V gene, CDR3 protein, CDR3 DNA. D genes are given only for firm matches. The listing skips clone size in some rows; elsewhere it reads once, few, many or a size class.

>NA|TRBJ2-2|NA|TRBV29-1
CSAGGQLTTGELFF
TGCAGCGCCGGAGGACAGTTAACCACCGGGGAGCTGTTTTTT
>NA|TRBJ2-7|NA|TRBV4-3
CASSPPLGGSSYEQYF
TGCGCCAGCAGCCCCCCCCTAGGTGGGAGCTCCTACGAGCAGTACTTC
>NA|TRBJ1-2|NA|TRBV4-3
CASSQWIGQGAGYTF
TGCGCCAGCAGCCAATGGATCGGCCAAGGGGCCGGCTACACCTTC
>NA|TRBJ1-2|NA|TRBV18
CASSPRGNSYGYTF
TGTGCCAGCTCACCACGGGGTAATTCCTATGGCTACACCTTC
>NA|TRBJ2-7|NA|TRBV2
CASSDGFDYEQYF
TGTGCCAGCAGTGATGGGTTTGACTACGAGCAGTACTTC
>NA|TRBJ1-4|NA|TRBV4-3
CASSQDMGSKGEKLFF
TGCGCCAGCAGCCAAGACATGGGGTCCAAGGGAGAAAAACTGTTTTTT
>NA|TRBJ2-7|NA|TRBV12-3/TRBV12-4
CASKSWGYEQYF
TGTGCCAGCAAGTCGTGGGGTTACGAGCAGTACTTC
>NA|TRBJ2-5|NA|TRBV7-2
CASSLAWGGETQYF
TGTGCCAGCAGCTTAGCGTGGGGCGGGGAGACCCAGTACTTC
>NA|TRBJ1-2|NA|TRBV19
CASSMREGGYTF
TGTGCCAGTAGTATGCGGGAAGGTGGCTACACCTTC
>NA|TRBJ2-1|TRBD2|TRBV11-2
CASSHGVSSGNEQFF
TGTGCCAGCAGTCATGGAGTTTCTAGCGGCAATGAGCAGTTCTTC
>NA|TRBJ2-2|TRBD2|TRBV19
CASSIGGLAGELNTGELFF
TGTGCCAGTAGTATAGGAGGACTAGCGGGGGAGCTGAACACCGGGGAGCTGTTTTTT
>NA|TRBJ2-7|TRBD2|TRBV4-2
CASSQEVGGTSGYEQYF
TGTGCCAGCAGCCAAGAGGTTGGCGGGACTAGTGGCTACGAGCAGTACTTC
>NA|TRBJ1-2|NA|TRBV28
CASSLTPGRTLYGYTF
TGTGCCAGCTCTCTAACCCCGGGACGGACCCTTTATGGCTACACCTTC
>NA|TRBJ2-7|TRBD2|TRBV5-4
CASSTRTSGGAKQYF
TGTGCCAGCAGCACCCGGACTAGCGGGGGGGCAAAGCAGTACTTC
>NA|TRBJ1-5|NA|TRBV19
CASSIRRQGDQPQHF
TGTGCCAGTAGTATTAGGAGGCAGGGCGATCAGCCCCAGCATTTT
>NA|TRBJ1-5|NA|TRBV19
CATKGGGGSNQPQHF
TGTGCCACTAAGGGTGGCGGGGGAAGCAATCAGCCCCAGCATTTT
>NA|TRBJ2-6|NA|TRBV3-1/TRBV3-2
CASSQDTFSGANVLTF
TGTGCCAGCAGCCAAGACACGTTTAGCGGGGCCAACGTCCTGACTTTC
>NA|TRBJ1-1|NA|TRBV7-9
CASSLAQVENTEAFF
TGTGCCAGCAGCTTAGCGCAGGTTGAGAACACTGAAGCTTTCTTT
>NA|TRBJ2-1|NA|TRBV4-1
CASSQDLGAYYNEQFF
TGCGCCAGCAGCCAAGATCTAGGGGCCTACTACAATGAGCAGTTCTTC
>NA|TRBJ2-5|NA|TRBV4-1
CASSHWRGETQYF
TGCGCCAGCAGCCATTGGAGGGGGGAGACCCAGTACTTC
>once|TRBJ1-2|NA|TRBV4-1
CASSQERQGLANYGYTF
TGCGCCAGCAGCCAAGAGCGGCAGGGCCTAGCTAACTATGGCTACACCTTC
>few|TRBJ1-6|TRBD1|TRBV6-2/TRBV6-3
CASSLGQGNSPLHF
TGTGCCAGCAGCCTCGGACAGGGGAATTCACCCCTCCACTTT
>NA|TRBJ1-1|TRBD1|TRBV4-1
CASSQDWDRVLLNTEAFF
TGCGCCAGCAGCCAAGATTGGGACAGGGTACTTTTGAACACTGAAGCTTTCTTT
>few|TRBJ1-2|NA|TRBV5-6
CASSLAGAPNYGYTF
TGTGCCAGCAGCTTGGCCGGGGCTCCTAACTATGGCTACACCTTC
>NA|TRBJ2-5|NA|TRBV4-1
CASSQFAGVRRETQYF
TGCGCCAGCAGCCAATTTGCAGGGGTACGTCGGGAGACCCAGTACTTC
>NA|TRBJ2-1|NA|TRBV2
CASSFRDWGNEQFF
TGTGCCAGCAGTTTCCGGGATTGGGGCAATGAGCAGTTCTTC
>NA|TRBJ1-2|NA|TRBV23-1
CASSQSSGNYGYTF
TGCGCCAGCAGTCAATCCTCCGGGAACTATGGCTACACCTTC
>NA|TRBJ1-6|NA|TRBV5-1
CASRIRDNSPLHF
TGCGCCAGCCGCATTAGGGATAATTCACCCCTCCACTTT
>NA|TRBJ1-1|TRBD1|TRBV6-2/TRBV6-3
CASSYITGANTEAFF
TGTGCCAGCAGTTACATCACAGGGGCTAACACTGAAGCTTTCTTT
>few|TRBJ2-7|TRBD1|TRBV5-1
CASSDRDGLNEQYF
TGCGCCAGCAGCGACAGGGACGGACTCAACGAGCAGTACTTC
>NA|TRBJ2-1|TRBD2|TRBV5-1
CASSLASGGNEQFF
TGCGCCAGCAGCTTGGCTTCGGGAGGCAATGAGCAGTTCTTC
>NA|TRBJ2-5|NA|TRBV2
CASSEALLGETQYF
TGTGCCAGCAGTGAAGCGCTTTTGGGGGAGACCCAGTACTTC
>NA|TRBJ1-1|NA|TRBV11-3
CASSLAGATEAFF
TGTGCCAGCAGCTTAGCAGGCGCAACTGAAGCTTTCTTT
>NA|TRBJ1-1|NA|TRBV2
CASSMEMNTEAFF
TGTGCCAGCAGTATGGAGATGAACACTGAAGCTTTCTTT
>NA|TRBJ2-1|NA|TRBV4-2
CASSQSRAGEQFF
TGTGCCAGCAGCCAATCCCGGGCTGGTGAGCAGTTCTTC
>NA|TRBJ2-1|TRBD2|TRBV19
CASSMGGTSGWHEQFF
TGTGCCAGTAGTATGGGCGGGACTAGCGGATGGCATGAGCAGTTCTTC
>NA|TRBJ2-3|TRBD2|TRBV18
CASSPPGLAGGISTDTQYF
TGTGCCAGCTCACCACCGGGACTAGCGGGGGGAATTAGCACAGATACGCAGTATTTT
>NA|TRBJ1-5|NA|TRBV30
CAWSRTTSQPQHF
TGTGCCTGGAGTCGGACAACCTCACAGCCCCAGCATTTT
>once|TRBJ1-1|TRBD1|TRBV19
CASSFSSGTGNEAFF
TGTGCCAGTAGTTTCTCCTCCGGGACAGGGAATGAAGCTTTCTTT
>NA|TRBJ1-6|NA|TRBV6-2/TRBV6-3
CASSYGAGNPYNSPLHF
TGTGCCAGCAGTTACGGGGCGGGGAACCCCTATAATTCACCCCTCCACTTT
>NA|TRBJ1-1|NA|TRBV4-3
CASSQDLATGAFFF
TGCGCCAGCAGCCAAGATCTTGCCACGGGAGCCTTTTTCTTT
>few|TRBJ2-1|TRBD2|TRBV10-3
CAISVHRTSGRSYNEQFF
TGTGCCATCAGTGTTCACAGGACTAGCGGGAGGTCCTACAATGAGCAGTTCTTC
>NA|TRBJ1-2|NA|TRBV7-2
CASSPRDAGYTF
TGTGCCAGCAGCCCCCGGGACGCAGGCTACACCTTC
>NA|TRBJ1-5|NA|TRBV6-2/TRBV6-3
CASSLDSPDQPQHF
TGTGCCAGCAGTCTGGACAGTCCCGATCAGCCCCAGCATTTT
>once|TRBJ2-7|TRBD2|TRBV4-3
CASSQLSGRNYEQYF
TGCGCCAGCAGCCAACTTAGCGGGAGAAACTACGAGCAGTACTTC